These 32 T cell receptor beta chains share one sample of origin, sequenced in a study of molecular identifiers for immune sequencing clone quantification. TCRdb redid the calling of the PCR reads with MiXCR, one entry per CDR3 protein. The sample yields about 640,000 distinct CDR3 sequences, roughly 21% seen once. The specimen was naive CD8+ T cells from blood, with Jurkat cell RNA spiked in. Subset here: FACS-sorted CD8+CD4-CCR7+CD45RA+ naive T cells. The receptors derive from a human donor in good health. Some libraries in this study had Jurkat cell RNA spiked in.

Many counts were recorded for this clonotype. The chain has TRBV4-1 and TRBJ2-1; no definite D call. There are 13 residues in the CDR3. Germline CDR1 MGHRA, CDR2 YSYEKL. V was trimmed by 4 bases and J by 5 bases, leaving 9 bases between them. The CDR3 is CASSRENNNEQFF. DNA of the CDR3: TGCGCCAGCAGCCGCGAGAATAACAATGAGCAGTTCTTC.

This clonotype was counted only a few times. The V and J genes are TRBV27 and TRBJ2-7, with D possibly matching TRBD1 (6 bases). Germline V CDR1 and CDR2: MNHEY, SMNVEV (reference sequence). V was shortened by 4 bases and J by 3 bases, with 13 bases between the two germline ends. This CDR3 has 14 amino acids. The CDR3 sequence: CASSSRTESYEQYF. CDR3 in DNA: TGTGCCAGCAGTTCCCGGACAGAGAGCTACGAGCAGTACTTC.

This clonotype was seen at least ten times. The chain links TRBV4-3 to TRBJ2-7; 10 bases fit TRBD1. V was clipped by 0 bases and J by 6 bases; unmatched bases: 8. This CDR3 has 16 residues. Per germline, CDR1 LGHNA and CDR2 YSLEER. The CDR3 sequence is CASSQDPGTGVGEQYF. CDR3 DNA: TGCGCCAGCAGCCAAGATCCCGGGACAGGGGTCGGCGAGCAGTACTTC.

This clonotype appeared a few times. V gene TRBV7-9 combines with J gene TRBJ2-1; 10 bases match TRBD2. This CDR3 is built from 15 residues. Trimming removed 0 bases from V and 8 bases from J; junction bases left unmatched: 4. Germline V CDR1 and CDR2: SEHNR, FQNEAQ (reference sequence). The CDR3 reads CASSLASGGTDEQFF. The CDR3 DNA reads TGTGCCAGCAGCTTAGCTAGCGGGGGGACGGATGAGCAGTTCTTC.

In this sample, this clonotype turned up a few times. Its ends do not fully match the called genes, so a read error is possible. The J gene is TRBJ2-3, the V gene TRBV10-1; no firm D call. This CDR3 has 11 residues. CDR1 and CDR2 (germline): WNHNN, SYGVQD (reference sequence). The CDR3 nucleotides are TGCGCCAGCCTCCCCTCAGATATGCAGTATTTT. Translating gives CASLPSDMQYF.

This clonotype has ten or more counts. The chain joins TRBV4-3 to TRBJ2-7, with D possibly TRBD2 on 7 matching bases. V lost 1 base to trimming and J lost 4 bases, with 17 bases between them. The CDR3 loop spans 16 amino acids. The V gene's germline CDR1 is LGHNA and CDR2 YSLEER. This chain's CDR3 is CASSQASGEGVYEQYF. In DNA form, the CDR3 reads TGCGCCAGCAGCCAAGCGAGCGGGGAGGGGGTATACGAGCAGTACTTC.

This clonotype was recorded many times. The chain's CDR3 is CASSLSVAGGSDTQYF. CDR3 nucleotides: TGCGCCAGCAGCTTGAGTGTAGCGGGAGGGTCCGATACGCAGTATTTT. The rearrangement joins TRBV5-1 to TRBJ2-3; 11 bases align to TRBD2. The V segment lost 1 base and the J segment 6 bases; nucleotides outside the gene matches: 7. The CDR3 covers 16 residues. Germline V CDR1 and CDR2: SGHRS, YFSETQ.

This clonotype was counted ten times or more. The V call is TRBV14, the J call TRBJ1-1, with D hard to call. V gave up 1 base and J gave up 0 bases, with 6 bases separating them. Germline V gives CDR1 SGHDN, CDR2 FVKESK. The CDR3 has 14 residues. The CDR3 here is CASSQVDLNTEAFF. Here the CDR3 DNA reads TGTGCCAGCAGCCAAGTGGACTTGAACACTGAAGCTTTCTTT.

This clonotype was seen a few times. This chain connects TRBV5-6 to TRBJ2-7; D is ambiguous. The CDR3 sequence is 14 residues long. V dropped 6 bases and J dropped 2 bases, with 15 bases sitting between them. Germline V gives CDR1 SGHDT, CDR2 YYEEEE. DNA of the CDR3: TGTGCCAGCAACCTGATAACGAACCCCTACGAGCAGTACTTC. Protein: CASNLITNPYEQYF.

Worth noting for this clonotype: A single base separates this from a much larger clone, so it may be a read error. V is TRBV27 and J is TRBJ2-5; 8 positions agree with TRBD1. The germline gives CDR1 MNHEY, CDR2 SMNVEV (reference sequence). The CDR3 runs to 16 residues. In DNA form, the CDR3 reads TGTGTCAGCAGTCTGGGACAGGTTGGAATCCCCCAGACCCAGTACTTC. Residues: CVSSLGQVGIPQTQYF.

This clonotype was detected a few times. The chain carries TRBV19 and TRBJ2-2; no clear D. Trimming shortened V by 8 bases and J by 6 bases, and 19 bases separated the two germline ends. CDR1 and CDR2 (germline): LNHDA, SQIVND (reference sequence). The CDR3 has 15 amino acids. The CDR3: CASSVTQHGAGELFF. The CDR3 DNA sequence: TGTGCCAGTTCCGTGACTCAACATGGTGCCGGGGAGCTGTTTTTT.

The chain recombines TRBV29-1 with TRBJ2-1; TRBD1 might be the D (5 bases). CDR3 length: 12 residues. In germline, CDR1 is SQVTM, CDR2 ANQGSEA. V dropped 4 bases and J dropped 8 bases, with 12 bases sitting between them. The CDR3 sequence is CSVVHRWDEQFF. In DNA form, the CDR3 reads TGCAGCGTTGTCCACAGGTGGGATGAGCAGTTCTTC.

This clonotype was seen repeatedly, ten times or more. The DNA for the CDR3 is TGTGCCAGCAGCTTGGAGGGGCCGTATCCAGATACGCAGTATTTT. It yields the protein CASSLEGPYPDTQYF. The rearrangement uses TRBV5-5 and TRBJ2-3; tentative D call: TRBD1 (5 bases). This CDR3 contains 15 residues. Germline CDR1 and CDR2: SGHKS and YYEKEE (reference sequence). Trimming took 0 bases from V and 4 from J, leaving 12 bases between them.

This clonotype was observed at least ten times. The V call is TRBV7-9, the J call TRBJ1-5; 9 bases match TRBD1. The CDR3 length is 17 residues. The germline CDR1 and CDR2 sequences are SEHNR and FQNEAQ (reference sequence). The ends lost 5 bases at V and 4 bases at J; junction bases unmatched: 12. The CDR3 protein is CASSRTGDSRLNQPQHF. DNA for the CDR3: TGTGCCAGCAGCCGGACAGGGGATAGTCGCCTAAATCAGCCCCAGCATTTT.

This clonotype was observed a few times. The V and J genes are TRBV20-1 and TRBJ2-1; unclear D gene. CDR3 length: 14 amino acids. Germline V gene sequence: CDR1 DFQATT, CDR2 SNEGSKA (reference sequence). The ends were cut back, 0 bases at V and 1 base at J, with 7 bases in the middle. The CDR3 loop is CSAREPESYNEQFF. CDR3 in DNA: TGCAGTGCTAGAGAACCGGAGTCCTACAATGAGCAGTTCTTC.

This clonotype was counted ten times or more. CDR3 coding DNA: TGTGCCACCAGTGATTCCGACGGGGAGCTGTTTTTT. Encoded protein: CATSDSDGELFF. The chain employs TRBV24-1 and TRBJ2-2; D call uncertain. This CDR3 is built from 12 residues. CDR1 and CDR2 (germline): KGHDR, SFDVKD. The V end lost 2 bases, the J end lost 7 bases, and 4 bases lay between the germline ends.

This clonotype was found many times. The rearrangement uses TRBV20-1 and TRBJ1-1; D not resolved. Germline CDR1 and CDR2: DFQATT and SNEGSKA (reference sequence). Deletions cut 6 bases from V and 2 bases from J, with 19 bases between. This CDR3 contains 15 residues. CDR3 in amino acids: CSATPPIGRNTEAFF. The CDR3, as DNA: TGCAGTGCGACCCCGCCGATAGGTCGTAACACTGAAGCTTTCTTT.

This clonotype was detected many times. The chain joins TRBV7-8 to TRBJ1-5; D is unresolved. Germline assignment: CDR1 SGHVS and CDR2 FQNEAQ. The CDR3 is made up of 15 amino acids. The V end was cut by 5 bases, the J end by 2 bases, with 13 bases between. Written as DNA, the CDR3 is TGTGCCAGCAGCCCGCGGCAAGAGGGCAATCAGCCCCAGCATTTT. This gives the protein CASSPRQEGNQPQHF.

This clonotype was detected a few times. V gene TRBV4-3 combines with J gene TRBJ2-1; D is unresolved. Germline CDR1 is LGHNA and CDR2 is YSLEER. V shed 0 bases and J shed 2 bases, with 8 bases lying between them. The CDR3 length is 15 residues. For the CDR3, the DNA is TGCGCCAGCAGCCAAGATAGGCGAGCCTACAATGAGCAGTTCTTC. Its protein is CASSQDRRAYNEQFF.

This clonotype was seen a handful of times. This chain joins TRBV27 and TRBJ2-7; D possibly corresponds to TRBD1 (6 bases). Looked up from germline, CDR1 is MNHEY and CDR2 is SMNVEV (reference sequence). V lost 6 bases and J lost 2, with 14 bases in between. The CDR3 is made up of 14 amino acids. The CDR3 region is CASRYQGTPYEQYF. For the CDR3, the DNA is TGTGCCAGCAGATATCAGGGGACCCCCTACGAGCAGTACTTC.

This clonotype was seen many times. The V gene is TRBV4-3, the J gene TRBJ2-3, with D unresolved. Trimming removed 0 bases at V and 0 bases at J, with 16 bases between. From germline, CDR1 is LGHNA and CDR2 YSLEER. The CDR3 consists of 18 residues. Written as DNA, the CDR3 is TGCGCCAGCAGCCAAGACCCTCCCCAGACATCTAGCACAGATACGCAGTATTTT. Translation: CASSQDPPQTSSTDTQYF.

This clonotype was detected a few times. This rearrangement joins TRBV6-5 to TRBJ2-2, with 7 bases aligning to TRBD1. CDR1 and CDR2 from the germline V gene are MNHEY and SVGAGI. The CDR3 consists of 13 residues. Trimming took 6 bases from V and 6 from J; bases not matched to a gene: 4. As DNA, the CDR3 is TGTGCCAGCAGGAGACAGGGACCCGGGGAGCTGTTTTTT. It encodes CASRRQGPGELFF.

Many counts were recorded for this clonotype. The V gene is TRBV12-3 or TRBV12-4, the J gene TRBJ2-3, with D perhaps being TRBD1 or TRBD2 (6 bases each). This CDR3 is 18 amino acids long. V gave up 6 bases and J gave up 1 base, with 23 bases separating them. CDR3 nucleotides: TGTGCCAGCAGATCTAGTTTCGGGGGCCTAACGGGCACAGATACGCAGTATTTT. Translating it yields CASRSSFGGLTGTDTQYF.

On this clonotype itself: This may arise from a read error, as a much more abundant clone is one base away. The chain uses TRBV7-6 and TRBJ2-5; tentatively, D is TRBD1 (6 bases). Germline CDR1 is SGHVS and CDR2 is FNYEAQ. The CDR3 contains 16 residues. CDR3 sequence: CASNLGPASQGETQYF. CDR3 sequence (DNA): TGTGCCAGCAACTTAGGCCCAGCCTCCCAGGGGGAGACCCAGTACTTC.

Of note for this clonotype: It may be a read error: a sequence one base away is much more abundant. This chain uses TRBV21-1 with TRBJ2-6; the table calls TRBD1, which could not be checked here. TRBV21-1 is flagged as a pseudogene. CDR3 length: 16 residues. CDR3 residues: CASSTDPSSRANVLTF. The CDR3 nucleotides are TGTGCCAGCAGCACTGACCCGTCCTCTAGGGCCAACGTCCTGACTTTC.

This clonotype has ten or more counts. The V and J genes are TRBV13 and TRBJ2-3, with D perhaps given as TRBD1 or TRBD2 (6 bases each). Germline V gene sequence: CDR1 PRHDT, CDR2 FYEKMQ (reference sequence). The CDR3 contains 16 residues. V lost 1 base and J lost 0, with 11 bases in between. CDR3 DNA sequence: TGTGCCAGCAGCTTAGTTGGGGGGCCAAGCACAGATACGCAGTATTTT. This translates into CASSLVGGPSTDTQYF. Full variable domain (remainder filled in from reference TRBV13 and TRBJ2-3): AAGVIQSPRHLIKEKRETATLKCYPIPRHDTVYWYQQGPGQDPQFLISFYEKMQSDKGSIPDRFSAQQFSDYHSELNMSSLELGDSALYFCASSLVGGPSTDTQYFGPGTRLTVL.

Ten or more counts support this clonotype. V usage is TRBV28 and J usage is TRBJ1-4; no definite D call. V dropped 6 bases and J dropped 6 bases, with 14 bases sitting between them. Germline CDR1 reads MDHEN; CDR2 reads SYDVKM. The CDR3 contains 14 residues. This chain's CDR3 is CASSPVRLDEKLFF. The CDR3, as DNA: TGTGCCAGCAGCCCTGTAAGACTGGATGAAAAACTGTTTTTT. Drawing the rest from reference TRBV28 and TRBJ1-4, the complete variable domain is DVKVTQSSRYLVKRTGEKVFLECVQDMDHENMFWYRQDPGLGLRLIYFSYDVKMKEKGDIPEGYSVSREKKERFSLILESASTNQTSMYLCASSPVRLDEKLFFGSGTQLSVL.

This clonotype was found a few times. The CDR3 DNA is TGTGCCAGCAGCGTAGACCTAGACTACGAGCAGTACTTC. Protein: CASSVDLDYEQYF. V is TRBV9 and J is TRBJ2-7; D unclear. CDR3 length equals 13 residues. V was cut by 0 bases and J by 3 bases, with 7 bases left in between. Germline V gene sequence: CDR1 SGDLS, CDR2 YYNGEE.

This clonotype was counted a few times. Here the CDR3 DNA reads TGTGCCAGCAGCCCTAGTGCAGCGAACTATGGCTACACCTTC. It specifies CASSPSAANYGYTF. The rearrangement links TRBV12-3 or TRBV12-4 to TRBJ1-2, with no clear D. The CDR3 extends over 14 amino acids. Trimming left V 6 bases short and J 2 bases short, with 13 bases between.

This clonotype has a handful of counts. The CDR3 sequence: CASSRGRNTEAFF. The CDR3 DNA sequence: TGTGCCAGCAGTCGAGGACGGAACACTGAAGCTTTCTTT. The V call is TRBV12-3 or TRBV12-4, the J call TRBJ1-1; D ambiguous. The CDR3 is 13 residues long. Trimming stripped 5 bases from V and 1 base from J, with 8 bases between.

This chain links TRBV20-1 with TRBJ1-2, with 8 nucleotides matching TRBD1. This CDR3 is 16 amino acids long. The V and J ends lost 5 bases and 8 bases, in that order; junction bases with no gene match: 19. The germline CDR1 and CDR2 sequences are DFQATT and SNEGSKA (reference sequence). The CDR3 loop reads CSAPPSPAGGELGYTF. For the CDR3, the DNA is TGCAGTGCTCCCCCCTCCCCCGCAGGGGGCGAATTGGGCTACACCTTC.

This clonotype was recorded many times. J is TRBJ2-5 and V is TRBV7-6; D gene ambiguous. Germline V gene data show CDR1 as SGHVS and CDR2 as FNYEAQ. V was pared by 2 bases and J by 2 bases, with 12 bases between. The CDR3 contains 15 residues. Written as DNA, the CDR3 is TGTGCCAGCAGCTTATGGGCAGCCGAACAAGAGACCCAGTACTTC. Its translation is CASSLWAAEQETQYF.